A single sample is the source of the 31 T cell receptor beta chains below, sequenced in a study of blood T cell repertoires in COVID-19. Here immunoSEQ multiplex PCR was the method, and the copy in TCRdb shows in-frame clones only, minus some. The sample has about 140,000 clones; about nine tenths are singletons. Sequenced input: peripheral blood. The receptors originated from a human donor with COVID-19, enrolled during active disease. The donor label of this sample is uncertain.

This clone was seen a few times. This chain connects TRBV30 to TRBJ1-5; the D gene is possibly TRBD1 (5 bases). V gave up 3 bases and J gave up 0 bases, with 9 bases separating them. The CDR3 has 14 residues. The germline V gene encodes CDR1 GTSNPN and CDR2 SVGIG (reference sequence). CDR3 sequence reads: CAWSTQVSNQPQHF. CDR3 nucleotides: TGTGCCTGGAGCACACAGGTTAGCAATCAGCCCCAGCATTTT.

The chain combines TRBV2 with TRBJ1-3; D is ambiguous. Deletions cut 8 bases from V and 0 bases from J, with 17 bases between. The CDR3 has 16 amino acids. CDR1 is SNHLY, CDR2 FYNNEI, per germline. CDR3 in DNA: TGTGCCAGCGGAGGACGGAGACCTGTCTCTGGAAACACCATATATTTT. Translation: CASGGRRPVSGNTIYF.

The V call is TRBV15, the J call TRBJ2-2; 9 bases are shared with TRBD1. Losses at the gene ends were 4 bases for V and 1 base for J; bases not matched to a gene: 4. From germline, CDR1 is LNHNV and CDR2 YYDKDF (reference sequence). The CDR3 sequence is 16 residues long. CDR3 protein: CATSMGQGENTGELFF. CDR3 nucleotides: TGTGCCACCAGCATGGGACAGGGTGAGAACACCGGGGAGCTGTTTTTT.

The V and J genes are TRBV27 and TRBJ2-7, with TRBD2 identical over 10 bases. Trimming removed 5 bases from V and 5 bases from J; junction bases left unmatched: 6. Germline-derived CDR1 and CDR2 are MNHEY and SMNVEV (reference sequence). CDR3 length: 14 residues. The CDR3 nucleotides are TGTGCCAGCAGTCCAGCGGGGGGGCCCCACGAGCAGTACTTC. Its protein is CASSPAGGPHEQYF.

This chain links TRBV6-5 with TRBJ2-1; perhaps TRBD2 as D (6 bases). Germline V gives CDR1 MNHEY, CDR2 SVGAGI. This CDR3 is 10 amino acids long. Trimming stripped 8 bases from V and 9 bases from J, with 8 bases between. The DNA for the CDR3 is TGTGCCAGCGCGGGGCCTGAGCAGTTCTTC. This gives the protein CASAGPEQFF.

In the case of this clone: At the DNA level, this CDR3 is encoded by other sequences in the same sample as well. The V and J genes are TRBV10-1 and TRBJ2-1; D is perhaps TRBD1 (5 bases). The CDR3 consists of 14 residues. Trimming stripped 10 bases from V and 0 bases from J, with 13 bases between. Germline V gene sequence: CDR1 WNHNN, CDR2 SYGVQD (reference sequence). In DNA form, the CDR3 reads TGCGCCACCTACCAGGGATTCTCCTACAATGAGCAGTTCTTC. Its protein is CATYQGFSYNEQFF.

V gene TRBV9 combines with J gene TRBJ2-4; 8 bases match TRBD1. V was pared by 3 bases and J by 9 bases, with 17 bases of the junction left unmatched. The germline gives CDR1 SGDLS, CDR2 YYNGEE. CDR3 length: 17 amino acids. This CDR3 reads CASSGGPAGTGLGIQYF. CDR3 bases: TGTGCCAGCAGCGGAGGCCCCGCCGGGACAGGTTTGGGCATTCAGTACTTC.

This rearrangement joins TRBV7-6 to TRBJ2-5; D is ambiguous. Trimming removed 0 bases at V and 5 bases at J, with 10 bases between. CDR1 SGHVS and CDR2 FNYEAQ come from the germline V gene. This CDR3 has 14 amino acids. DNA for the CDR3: TGTGCCAGCAGCTTAGCAGGAGAGAAGGAGACCCAGTACTTC. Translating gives CASSLAGEKETQYF.

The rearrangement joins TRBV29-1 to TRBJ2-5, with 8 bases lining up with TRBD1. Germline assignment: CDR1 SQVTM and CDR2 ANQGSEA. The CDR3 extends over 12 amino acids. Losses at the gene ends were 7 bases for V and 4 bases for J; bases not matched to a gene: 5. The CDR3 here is CSAGGMRETQYF. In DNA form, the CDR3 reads TGCAGCGCAGGGGGCATGAGAGAGACCCAGTACTTC.

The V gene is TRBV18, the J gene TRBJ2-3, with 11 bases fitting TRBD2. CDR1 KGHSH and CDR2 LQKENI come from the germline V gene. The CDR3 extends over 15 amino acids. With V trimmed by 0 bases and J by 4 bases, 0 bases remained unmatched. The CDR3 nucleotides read TGTGCCAGCTCACCACCACTAGCGGGAGCAGATACGCAGTATTTT. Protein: CASSPPLAGADTQYF.

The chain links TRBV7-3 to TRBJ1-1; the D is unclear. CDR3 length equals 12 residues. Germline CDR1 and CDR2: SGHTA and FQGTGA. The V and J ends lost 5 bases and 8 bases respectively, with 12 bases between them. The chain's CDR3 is CASSLPVLEAFF. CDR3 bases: TGTGCCAGCAGCCTCCCAGTGTTAGAAGCTTTCTTT.

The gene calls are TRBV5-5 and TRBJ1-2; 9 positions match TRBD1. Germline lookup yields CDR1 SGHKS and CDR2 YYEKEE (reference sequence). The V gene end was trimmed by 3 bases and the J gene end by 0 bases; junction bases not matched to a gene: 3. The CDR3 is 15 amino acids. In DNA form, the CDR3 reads TGTGCCAGCAGCTGGGGACAGGGATCTAACTATGGCTACACCTTC. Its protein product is CASSWGQGSNYGYTF.

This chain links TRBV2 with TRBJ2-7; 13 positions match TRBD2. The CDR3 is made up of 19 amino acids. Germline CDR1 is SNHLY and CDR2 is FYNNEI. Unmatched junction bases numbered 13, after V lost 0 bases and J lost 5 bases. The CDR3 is CASSEADLGLAGLYNEQYF. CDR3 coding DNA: TGTGCCAGCAGTGAAGCGGATCTGGGACTAGCGGGATTATATAACGAGCAGTACTTC.

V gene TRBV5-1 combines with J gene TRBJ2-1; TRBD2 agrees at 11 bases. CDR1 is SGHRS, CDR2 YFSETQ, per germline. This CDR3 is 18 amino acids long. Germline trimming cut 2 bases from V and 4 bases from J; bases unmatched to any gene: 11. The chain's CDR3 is CASSFLSGSGRGYNEQFF. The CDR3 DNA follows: TGCGCCAGCAGCTTCCTTAGCGGTAGCGGGAGGGGTTACAATGAGCAGTTCTTC.

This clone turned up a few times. CDR3 sequence reads: CASANMGGQETQYF. The CDR3 region has the DNA TGTGCTAGTGCCAATATGGGGGGCCAAGAGACCCAGTACTTC. The chain links TRBV12-5 to TRBJ2-5; D perhaps matches TRBD2 (6 bases). The CDR3 loop spans 14 amino acids. The germline V gene encodes CDR1 LGHNT and CDR2 FRNRAP. The V and J ends lost 7 bases and 1 base respectively, with 13 bases between them.

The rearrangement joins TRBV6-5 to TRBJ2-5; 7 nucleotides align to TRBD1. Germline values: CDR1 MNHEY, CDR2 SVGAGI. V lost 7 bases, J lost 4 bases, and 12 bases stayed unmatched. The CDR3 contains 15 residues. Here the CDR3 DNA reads TGTGCCAGCAAGAACAGGGGATATGTAGGAGAGACCCAGTACTTC. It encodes CASKNRGYVGETQYF.

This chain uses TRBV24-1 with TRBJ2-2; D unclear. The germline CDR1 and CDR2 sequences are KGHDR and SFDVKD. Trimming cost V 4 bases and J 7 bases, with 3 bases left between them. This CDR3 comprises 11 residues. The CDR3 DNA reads TGTGCCACCAGTGACCTCGGGGAGCTGTTTTTT. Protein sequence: CATSDLGELFF.

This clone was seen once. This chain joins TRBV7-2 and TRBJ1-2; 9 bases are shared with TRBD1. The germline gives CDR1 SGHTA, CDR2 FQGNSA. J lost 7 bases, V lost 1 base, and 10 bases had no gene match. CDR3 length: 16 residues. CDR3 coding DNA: TGTGCCAGCAGCTTAGGCCGGGGACAGGGTCCGGCTGGCTACACCTTC. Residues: CASSLGRGQGPAGYTF.

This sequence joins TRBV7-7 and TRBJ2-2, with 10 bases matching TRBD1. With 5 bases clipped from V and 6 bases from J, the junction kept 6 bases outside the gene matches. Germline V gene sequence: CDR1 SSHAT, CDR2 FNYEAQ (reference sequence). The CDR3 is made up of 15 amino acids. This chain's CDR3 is CASSPGTGAPGELFF. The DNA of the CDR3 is TGTGCCAGCAGCCCAGGGACAGGGGCCCCCGGGGAGCTGTTTTTT.

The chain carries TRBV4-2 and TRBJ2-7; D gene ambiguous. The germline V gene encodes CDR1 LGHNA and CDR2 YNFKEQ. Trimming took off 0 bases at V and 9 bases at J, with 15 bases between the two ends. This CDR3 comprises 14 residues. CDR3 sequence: CASSQESVGSGQYF. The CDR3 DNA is TGTGCCAGCAGCCAAGAATCGGTCGGATCGGGGCAGTACTTC.

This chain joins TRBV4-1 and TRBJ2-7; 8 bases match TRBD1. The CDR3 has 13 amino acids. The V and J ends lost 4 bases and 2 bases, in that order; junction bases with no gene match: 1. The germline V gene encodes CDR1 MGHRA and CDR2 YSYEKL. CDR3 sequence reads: CASSPTGAYEQYF. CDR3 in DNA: TGCGCCAGCAGCCCGACAGGGGCCTACGAGCAGTACTTC.

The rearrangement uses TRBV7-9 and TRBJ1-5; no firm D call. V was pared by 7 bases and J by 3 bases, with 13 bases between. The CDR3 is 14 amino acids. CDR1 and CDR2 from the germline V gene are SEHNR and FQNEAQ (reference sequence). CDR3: CASTTGQDNQPQHF. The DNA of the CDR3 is TGTGCCAGCACCACTGGCCAGGACAATCAGCCCCAGCATTTT.

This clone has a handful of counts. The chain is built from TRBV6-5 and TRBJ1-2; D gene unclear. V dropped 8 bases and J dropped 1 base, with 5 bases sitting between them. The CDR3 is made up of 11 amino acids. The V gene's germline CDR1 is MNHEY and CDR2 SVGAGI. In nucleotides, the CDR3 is TGTGCCAGCTCTTATAACTATGGCTACACCTTC. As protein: CASSYNYGYTF.

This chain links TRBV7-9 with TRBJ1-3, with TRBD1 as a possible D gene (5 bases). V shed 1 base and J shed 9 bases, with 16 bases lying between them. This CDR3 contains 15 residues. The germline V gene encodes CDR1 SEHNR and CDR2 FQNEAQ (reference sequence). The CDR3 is CASSLDGTRGGTIYF. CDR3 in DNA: TGTGCCAGCAGCTTAGACGGGACTCGAGGAGGCACCATATATTTT.

CDR3 coding DNA: TGTGCCAGCAATCCGGGACAGGGAGATGAAAAACTGTTTTTT. Protein product: CASNPGQGDEKLFF. The chain recombines TRBV19 with TRBJ1-4; 9 positions agree with TRBD1. Germline V gene data show CDR1 as LNHDA and CDR2 as SQIVND (reference sequence). There are 14 residues in the CDR3. Trimming at V came to 9 bases and at J to 6 bases, leaving 8 bases not matched to a gene.

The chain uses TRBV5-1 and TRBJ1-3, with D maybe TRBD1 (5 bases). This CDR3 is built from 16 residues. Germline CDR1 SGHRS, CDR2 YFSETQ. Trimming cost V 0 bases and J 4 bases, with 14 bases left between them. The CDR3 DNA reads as TGCGCCAGCAGCTTGGAGTCGGGGACTGCGGGAAACACCATATATTTT. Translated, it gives CASSLESGTAGNTIYF.

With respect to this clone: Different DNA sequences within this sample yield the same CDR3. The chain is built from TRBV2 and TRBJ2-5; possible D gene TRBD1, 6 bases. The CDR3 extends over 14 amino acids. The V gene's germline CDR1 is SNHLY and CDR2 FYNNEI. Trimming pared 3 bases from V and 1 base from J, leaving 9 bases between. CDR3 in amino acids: CASSDGRGQETQYF. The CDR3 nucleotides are TGTGCCAGCAGTGATGGCAGGGGCCAAGAGACCCAGTACTTC.

CDR3 residues: CASSHGLSQETQYF. Here the CDR3 DNA reads TGTGCCAGCAGCCATGGCTTGTCCCAAGAGACCCAGTACTTC. The chain uses TRBV5-4 and TRBJ2-5; unclear D gene. In germline, CDR1 is SGHNT, CDR2 YYREEE (reference sequence). The CDR3 spans 14 residues. Trimming stripped 4 bases from V and 1 base from J, with 11 bases between.

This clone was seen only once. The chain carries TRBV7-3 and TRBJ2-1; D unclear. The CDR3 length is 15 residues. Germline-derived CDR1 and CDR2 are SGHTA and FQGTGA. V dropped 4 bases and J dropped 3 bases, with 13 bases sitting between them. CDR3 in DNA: TGTGCCAGCAGCTCCCCCCTCTCCGGCTACAATGAGCAGTTCTTC. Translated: CASSSPLSGYNEQFF.

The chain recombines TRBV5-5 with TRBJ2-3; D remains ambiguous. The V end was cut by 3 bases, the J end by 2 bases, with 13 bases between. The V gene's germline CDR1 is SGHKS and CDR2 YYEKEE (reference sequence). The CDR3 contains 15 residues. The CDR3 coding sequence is TGTGCCAGCAGCTCGACAATTCAAAACACAGATACGCAGTATTTT. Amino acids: CASSSTIQNTDTQYF. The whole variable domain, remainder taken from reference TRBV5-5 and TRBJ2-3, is DAGVTQSPTHLIKTRGQQVTLRCSPISGHKSVSWYQQVLGQGPQFIFQYYEKEERGRGNFPDRFSARQFPNYSSELNVNALLLGDSALYLCASSSTIQNTDTQYFGPGTRLTVL.

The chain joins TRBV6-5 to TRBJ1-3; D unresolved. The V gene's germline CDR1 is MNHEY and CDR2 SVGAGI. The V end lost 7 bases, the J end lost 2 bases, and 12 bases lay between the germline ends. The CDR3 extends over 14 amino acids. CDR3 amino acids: CASKAPRTGNTIYF. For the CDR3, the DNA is TGTGCCAGCAAGGCCCCCAGGACTGGAAACACCATATATTTT.